What follows are 18 T cell receptor beta chains derived from one specimen sequenced in a study of monozygotic twins with inflammatory bowel disease. Following a re-call of the 5' RACE reads, TCRdb has one entry per CDR3 protein and lacks DNA. The table lists about 380,000 distinct CDR3 sequences. The material sequenced was blood. The receptors were gathered from a human donor with ulcerative colitis or Crohn's disease, or a healthy co-twin of an affected twin (not recorded which).

This chain joins TRBV20-1 and TRBJ2-7; TCRdb's assignment of TRBD1 cannot be checked, as there is no DNA. Germline lookup yields CDR1 DFQATT and CDR2 SNEGSKA (reference sequence). This CDR3 is built from 14 residues. The CDR3 is CSASKQGAGYEQYF.

J is TRBJ2-2 and V is TRBV5-1; TCRdb selects TRBD2, and the lack of DNA leaves this call unchecked. The CDR3 has 15 amino acids. Germline CDR1 is SGHRS and CDR2 is YFSETQ. The CDR3 sequence: CASSLALGETGELFF.

This chain uses TRBV20-1 with TRBJ2-7; the D gene TCRdb calls, TRBD2, cannot be checked with no DNA. The length of the CDR3 is 14 residues. CDR1 DFQATT and CDR2 SNEGSKA come from the germline V gene (reference sequence). CDR3 region: CSAPPVNMADEQYF.

The rearrangement joins TRBV12-3 or TRBV12-4 to TRBJ2-3. This CDR3 is 13 amino acids long. The chain's CDR3 is CASTLGWADTQYF.

The rearrangement links TRBV7-2 to TRBJ2-7; no DNA is available, so the TRBD1 call from TCRdb remains unchecked. Germline CDR1 SGHTA, CDR2 FQGNSA. The CDR3 is 15 amino acids. Here the CDR3 reads CASSLAGQGGNEQYF.

The chain joins TRBV6-6 to TRBJ2-7. The CDR3 is 14 amino acids. The germline V gene encodes CDR1 MNHNY and CDR2 SVGAGI (reference sequence). The CDR3 loop reads CASSYSQRSYEQYF.

The gene calls are TRBV9 and TRBJ1-1; the D call of TRBD1 rests on TCRdb alone, since no DNA is present to check it. Germline lookup yields CDR1 SGDLS and CDR2 YYNGEE. The CDR3 is made up of 16 amino acids. This CDR3 is CASSVGGKGMNTEAFF.

The chain has TRBV7-2 and TRBJ2-7; TCRdb's assignment of TRBD2 cannot be checked, as there is no DNA. CDR1 and CDR2 (germline): SGHTA, FQGNSA. This CDR3 region has 16 residues. The CDR3 is CASSSSGRGGRYEQYF.

V usage is TRBV15 and J usage is TRBJ2-5. Germline loops: CDR1 LNHNV, CDR2 YYDKDF (reference sequence). CDR3 size: 14 residues. This chain's CDR3 is CATRLRGNQETQYF.

This chain uses TRBV18 with TRBJ2-1; TCRdb proposes TRBD2, but this gene call is untestable without DNA. Per germline, CDR1 KGHSH and CDR2 LQKENI. The CDR3 runs to 14 residues. The CDR3 spells CASSSGGKDNEQFF.

The V and J genes are TRBV4-2 and TRBJ2-1; TCRdb gives TRBD1 as the D gene, but with no DNA this cannot be confirmed. Germline values: CDR1 LGHNA, CDR2 YNFKEQ. The CDR3 totals 17 residues. CDR3 sequence reads: CASSQGLSGGTRNEQFF.

This chain connects TRBV20-1 to TRBJ2-5; TCRdb proposes TRBD1, but this gene call is untestable without DNA. CDR3 length: 13 residues. Per the germline V gene, CDR1 is DFQATT and CDR2 is SNEGSKA (reference sequence). The CDR3 region is CSVLSTAGETQYF.

The chain employs TRBV3-1 and TRBJ2-1; TCRdb indicates TRBD1, and absent DNA this call remains unverified. Germline lookup yields CDR1 LGHDT and CDR2 YNNKEL (reference sequence). The CDR3 loop spans 16 amino acids. The CDR3 is CASSQGSTGIYNEQFF.

The rearrangement joins TRBV6-5 to TRBJ2-5; TCRdb's D gene call, TRBD2, goes unchecked for lack of DNA. The CDR3 has 16 residues. CDR1 and CDR2 from the germline V gene are MNHEY and SVGAGI. The CDR3 sequence is CASSYSSTSGAETQYF.

This rearrangement joins TRBV7-9 to TRBJ2-7. This CDR3 contains 12 residues. In germline, CDR1 is SEHNR, CDR2 FQNEAQ (reference sequence). CDR3 sequence reads: CASSLGPDEQYF.

The chain links TRBV11-2 to TRBJ2-2. CDR1 and CDR2 from the germline V gene are SGHAT and FQNNGV. The CDR3 sequence is 14 residues long. The CDR3: CASSLSKGTGELFF.

CDR3 in amino acids: CAWNPTSGASTDTQYF. The chain joins TRBV30 to TRBJ2-3; the TCRdb call, TRBD2, lacks DNA for checking. Germline assignment: CDR1 GTSNPN and CDR2 SVGIG (reference sequence). The CDR3 loop spans 16 amino acids.

The V and J genes are TRBV5-6 and TRBJ1-5. Per germline, CDR1 SGHDT and CDR2 YYEEEE. This CDR3 contains 15 residues. CDR3 loop: CASSRLQLQGQPQHF. Combining the CDR3 with reference TRBV5-6 and TRBJ1-5 gives the whole variable domain DAGVTQSPTHLIKTRGQQVTLRCSPKSGHDTVSWYQQALGQGPQFIFQYYEEEERQRGNFPDRFSGHQFPNYSSELNVNALLLGDSALYLCASSRLQLQGQPQHFGDGTRLSIL.